Presented here are 25 T cell receptor beta chains from one specimen sequenced in a study of neoadjuvant anti-PD-1 for oral cavity cancer (dated by TCRdb to 2020 to 2023). Library preparation employed the immunoSEQ multiplex PCR assay. The source is immuneACCESS, and TCRdb retained only in-frame sequences with V and J called. Part of the clones is not carried over; for the studies checked, unresolved V genes explain less than half of this, and the remainder is unexplained. The sample includes about 7,000 clones, with about 78% observed a single time. 3% of the sample is taken by the ten largest. Explained via the paper, the time point label denotes: before neoadjuvant nivolumab. The sequencing here drew on PBMCs, taken before nivolumab (anti-PD-1) treatment. Receptor source: a person aged 40 to 85 with oral cavity squamous cell carcinoma.

The chain carries TRBV9 and TRBJ2-7; D is possibly TRBD1 (6 bases). V dropped 2 bases and J dropped 6 bases, with 15 bases sitting between them. CDR3 length: 14 residues. Germline V CDR1 and CDR2: SGDLS, YYNGEE. CDR3 sequence (DNA): TGTGCCAGCAGCGTGGGCAGGGGCGATCTCGAGCAGTACTTC. Translated: CASSVGRGDLEQYF. The whole variable domain, remainder taken from reference TRBV9 and TRBJ2-7, is DSGVTQTPKHLITATGQRVTLRCSPRSGDLSVYWYQQSLDQGLQFLIQYYNGEERAKGNILERFSAQQFPDLHSELNLSSLELGDSALYFCASSVGRGDLEQYFGPGTRLTVT.

The sample holds a few counts of this clone. The V call is TRBV28, the J call TRBJ2-1; no definite D call. CDR1 and CDR2 (germline): MDHEN, SYDVKM. This CDR3 has 13 residues. The ends were cut back, 6 bases at V and 10 bases at J, with 16 bases in the middle. The CDR3 spells CASSAGWAREQFF. CDR3 sequence (DNA): TGTGCCAGCAGCGCCGGGTGGGCCCGGGAGCAGTTCTTC.

This clone was seen a single time. Compared with germline, one end of the junction differs, possibly owing to a read error. The chain combines TRBV6-1 with TRBJ1-1, with TRBD1 matching over 10 bases. Germline lookup yields CDR1 MNHNS and CDR2 SASEGT. The CDR3 contains 16 residues. The CDR3 loop reads CASSEGSGQGYTEAFF. The CDR3 DNA follows: TGTGCCAGCAGCGAAGGGTCGGGACAGGGGTATACTGAAGCTTTCTTT.

The rearrangement joins TRBV9 to TRBJ2-1; D not resolved. CDR3 length: 17 amino acids. Trimming removed 4 bases at V and 0 bases at J, with 17 bases between. Germline V gene sequence: CDR1 SGDLS, CDR2 YYNGEE. CDR3 region: CASSPPSSTSSYNEQFF. The CDR3 coding sequence is TGTGCCAGCAGCCCGCCCTCAAGTACAAGCTCCTACAATGAGCAGTTCTTC. The complete variable domain, with remaining parts taken from reference TRBV9 and TRBJ2-1, reads DSGVTQTPKHLITATGQRVTLRCSPRSGDLSVYWYQQSLDQGLQFLIQYYNGEERAKGNILERFSAQQFPDLHSELNLSSLELGDSALYFCASSPPSSTSSYNEQFFGPGTRLTVL.

The chain employs TRBV13 and TRBJ2-1; D call uncertain. This CDR3 has 13 residues. V shed 1 base and J shed 7 bases, with 8 bases lying between them. The germline CDR1 and CDR2 sequences are PRHDT and FYEKMQ (reference sequence). The chain's CDR3 is CASSLEIDNEQFF. The CDR3, as DNA: TGTGCCAGCAGCTTAGAGATCGATAATGAGCAGTTCTTC.

V is TRBV20-1 and J is TRBJ1-1; D is unclear. V gave up 6 bases and J gave up 5 bases, with 10 bases separating them. The germline CDR1 and CDR2 sequences are DFQATT and SNEGSKA (reference sequence). The CDR3 totals 11 residues. The CDR3 DNA is TGCAGTGCCAGCGGTGAAACTGAAGCTTTCTTT. It encodes CSASGETEAFF.

The sample holds one count of this clone. The genes are TRBV2 and TRBJ2-5; TRBD1 might be the D (6 bases). Trimming cost V 5 bases and J 0 bases, with 13 bases left between them. Per the germline V gene, CDR1 is SNHLY and CDR2 is FYNNEI. The CDR3 totals 15 residues. The CDR3 region is CASSKFTGNQETQYF. DNA for the CDR3: TGTGCCAGCAGTAAATTTACAGGGAACCAAGAGACCCAGTACTTC.

This sequence joins TRBV6-5 and TRBJ1-2; D remains unclear. Per germline, CDR1 MNHEY and CDR2 SVGAGI. V was shortened by 10 bases and J by 0 bases, with 12 bases between the two germline ends. The CDR3 contains 13 residues. CDR3 residues: CATLSGSNYGYTF. As DNA, the CDR3 is TGTGCCACCCTCTCCGGATCTAACTATGGCTACACCTTC.

The chain joins TRBV7-9 to TRBJ1-4; the D gene is possibly TRBD1 (6 bases). CDR1 is SEHNR and CDR2 is FQNEAQ in the germline V gene (reference sequence). V lost 2 bases, J lost 6 bases, and 13 bases lay in between. The CDR3 sequence is 15 residues long. The CDR3 sequence is CASSLRRGVDEKLFF. The CDR3 DNA is TGTGCCAGCAGCTTACGCAGGGGCGTGGATGAAAAACTGTTTTTT.

This rearrangement joins TRBV6-5 to TRBJ1-3; 8 bases fit TRBD1. Germline V CDR1 and CDR2: MNHEY, SVGAGI. This CDR3 has 15 amino acids. The V gene end was trimmed by 4 bases and the J gene end by 2 bases; junction bases not matched to a gene: 4. CDR3 DNA: TGTGCCAGCAGTTCTGAGACAGGGGCTGGAAACACCATATATTTT. Translated: CASSSETGAGNTIYF.

The CDR3 here is CAISEPNRGGYTF. The CDR3 DNA is TGTGCCATCAGTGAGCCGAACAGAGGCGGCTACACCTTC. The chain employs TRBV10-3 and TRBJ1-2; the D is unclear. The germline V gene encodes CDR1 ENHRY and CDR2 SYGVKD. Trimming pared 2 bases from V and 8 bases from J, leaving 12 bases between. The CDR3 spans 13 residues.

V gene TRBV5-1 combines with J gene TRBJ1-2, with no clear D. CDR3 size: 15 residues. The V end was cut by 0 bases, the J end by 2 bases, with 11 bases between. Germline V gene data show CDR1 as SGHRS and CDR2 as YFSETQ. The CDR3 DNA is TGCGCCAGCAGCTTGGTAGCAGGATTAAACTATGGCTACACCTTC. This translates into CASSLVAGLNYGYTF.

The rearrangement joins TRBV7-2 to TRBJ2-2; D is uncertain. The length of the CDR3 is 14 residues. V was pared by 3 bases and J by 2 bases, with 7 bases between. CDR1 is SGHTA, CDR2 FQGNSA, per germline. The chain's CDR3 is CASSFSSNTGELFF. The CDR3 bases are TGTGCCAGCAGCTTTAGCAGTAACACCGGGGAGCTGTTTTTT. Together with reference TRBV7-2 and TRBJ2-2, the CDR3 gives the full variable domain: GAGVSQSPSNKVTEKGKDVELRCDPISGHTALYWYRQSLGQGLEFLIYFQGNSAPDKSGLPSDRFSAERTGGSVSTLTIQRTQQEDSAVYLCASSFSSNTGELFFGEGSRLTVL.

V is TRBV7-2 and J is TRBJ2-3; D ambiguous. Per germline, CDR1 SGHTA and CDR2 FQGNSA. V gave up 2 bases and J gave up 2 bases, with 14 bases separating them. The CDR3 length is 16 residues. The CDR3 region is CASSLTGPLNTDTQYF. For the CDR3, the DNA is TGTGCCAGCAGCTTAACCGGGCCTCTTAACACAGATACGCAGTATTTT.

This chain links TRBV18 with TRBJ2-7; D unclear. V gave up 4 bases and J gave up 4 bases, with 5 bases separating them. CDR3 length: 11 amino acids. CDR1 and CDR2 from the germline V gene are KGHSH and LQKENI. The CDR3 DNA sequence: TGTGCCAGCTCACAGGGTTACGAGCAGTACTTC. It encodes CASSQGYEQYF.

This sequence joins TRBV5-1 and TRBJ1-1; 7 bases fit TRBD1. This CDR3 is 12 amino acids long. Trimming at V came to 2 bases and at J to 10 bases, leaving 5 bases not matched to a gene. Germline assignment: CDR1 SGHRS and CDR2 YFSETQ. CDR3: CASSFDRVGAFF. In DNA form, the CDR3 reads TGCGCCAGCAGCTTCGACAGGGTGGGAGCTTTCTTT.

The V call is TRBV7-9, the J call TRBJ1-1, with D hard to call. The CDR3 has 11 amino acids. Trimming cost V 3 bases and J 7 bases, with 6 bases left between them. Looked up from germline, CDR1 is SEHNR and CDR2 is FQNEAQ (reference sequence). The CDR3 sequence is CASSFEGEAFF. DNA of the CDR3: TGTGCCAGCAGCTTCGAAGGTGAAGCTTTCTTT.

The CDR3, as DNA: TGTGCCAGCAGTTACCTCCGAAATGGCTACACCTTC. As protein: CASSYLRNGYTF. This sequence joins TRBV28 and TRBJ1-2; D gene unclear. Germline loops: CDR1 MDHEN, CDR2 SYDVKM. This CDR3 is 12 amino acids long. V was cut by 4 bases and J by 6 bases, with 9 bases left in between.

This clone was counted once. The CDR3 spells CASSRTGTGMDGYTF. CDR3 coding DNA: TGCGCCAGCAGCCGAACCGGGACAGGGATGGATGGCTACACCTTC. This chain uses TRBV4-1 with TRBJ1-2; the match to TRBD1 covers 9 bases. The CDR3 covers 15 residues. The junction had 9 bases not matched to a gene; V was cut back by 4 bases and J by 6 bases. Germline V gives CDR1 MGHRA, CDR2 YSYEKL.

The table lists this clone with a few counts. The chain has TRBV5-1 and TRBJ1-6; 7 nucleotides align to TRBD1. After removal of 3 bases from V and 5 bases from J, the junction contained 8 bases not matched to a gene. The CDR3 contains 16 residues. Per germline, CDR1 SGHRS and CDR2 YFSETQ. The CDR3 spells CASSSRTGANNSPLHF. CDR3 sequence (DNA): TGCGCCAGCAGCTCGCGAACAGGGGCGAATAATTCACCCCTCCACTTT. The full variable domain, its missing parts supplied by reference TRBV5-1 and TRBJ1-6, is KAGVTQTPRYLIKTRGQQVTLSCSPISGHRSVSWYQQTPGQGLQFLFEYFSETQRNKGNFPGRFSGRQFSNSRSEMNVSTLELGDSALYLCASSSRTGANNSPLHFGNGTRLTVT.

The rearrangement uses TRBV11-3 and TRBJ1-1; the D is unclear. V lost 0 bases and J lost 0, with 2 bases in between. This CDR3 has 13 amino acids. Germline V gene sequence: CDR1 SGHNT, CDR2 YENEEA. The CDR3 coding sequence is TGTGCCAGCAGCTTAGAGGTGAACACTGAAGCTTTCTTT. It is translated as CASSLEVNTEAFF.

The chain joins TRBV11-2 to TRBJ1-4; the D gene is possibly TRBD1 (5 bases). From germline, CDR1 is SGHAT and CDR2 FQNNGV. With 0 bases removed from V and 8 bases from J, the gap between germline ends came to 10 bases. The CDR3 is made up of 14 amino acids. The CDR3: CASSLDRGREKLFF. CDR3 coding DNA: TGTGCCAGCAGCTTAGATCGGGGCCGCGAAAAACTGTTTTTT.

This clone has just one count. J is TRBJ2-7 and V is TRBV6-5; D remains unclear. Germline loops: CDR1 MNHEY, CDR2 SVGAGI. The CDR3 has 13 residues. Trimming pared 2 bases from V and 1 base from J, leaving 6 bases between. The CDR3 nucleotides are TGTGCCAGCAGTTACGGGCAGTCCTACGAGCAGTACTTC. This sequence encodes CASSYGQSYEQYF.

This chain connects TRBV4-3 to TRBJ2-5; D may be TRBD2 (6 bases). CDR3 length equals 17 residues. V was shortened by 2 bases and J by 5 bases, with 21 bases between the two germline ends. The germline gives CDR1 LGHNA, CDR2 YSLEER. The CDR3 coding sequence is TGCGCCAGCAGCCAAACTACCATGGGAGCGGGCTACGAGACCCAGTACTTC. Translation gives CASSQTTMGAGYETQYF.

This CDR3 is CASGGAGETQYF. CDR3 DNA: TGTGCCAGCGGGGGGGCAGGTGAGACCCAGTACTTC. This rearrangement joins TRBV28 to TRBJ2-5; D perhaps matches TRBD2 (7 bases). CDR3 length equals 12 residues. Germline values: CDR1 MDHEN, CDR2 SYDVKM. Deletions cut 8 bases from V and 5 bases from J, with 12 bases between.